The 5 T cell receptor beta chains in this list originate from one sample, sequenced in a study of T cells in Graves' hyperthyroidism and ophthalmopathy. The TCR beta CDR3 regions underwent amplification using RNA transcripts as the source. The HTBI primer set was used in a first-round RT-PCR of the TCR CDR3. In TCRdb, the multiplex PCR reads were re-called with MiXCR into one record per CDR3 protein. The sample holds roughly 400,000 distinct CDR3 sequences, 25% seen once. Sequencing was done on a sample of blood. The receptors were gathered from a man in his fifties or sixties with Graves' hyperthyroidism.

This CDR3 reads CASSQVDRGYTF. CDR3 coding DNA: TGTGCCAGCAGCCAAGTGGACAGGGGCTACACCTTC. The chain employs TRBV3-1 and TRBJ1-2; 7 bases agree with TRBD1. CDR1 LGHDT and CDR2 YNNKEL come from the germline V gene (reference sequence). V gave up 1 base and J gave up 8 bases; unmatched junction bases: 1. This CDR3 has 12 amino acids.

The rearrangement uses TRBV12-3 or TRBV12-4 and TRBJ2-7; unclear D gene. The CDR3 totals 14 residues. The V and J ends lost 0 bases and 5 bases respectively, with 11 bases between them. The CDR3: CASSLAVRVNEQYF. For the CDR3, the DNA is TGTGCCAGCAGTTTAGCGGTAAGGGTAAACGAGCAGTACTTC.

This clonotype was recorded at least ten times. The chain employs TRBV3-1 and TRBJ2-7; 7 nucleotides line up with TRBD1. J was trimmed by 5 bases and V by 0 bases; bases with no gene match: 16. Per germline, CDR1 LGHDT and CDR2 YNNKEL (reference sequence). The CDR3 runs 18 residues. The CDR3 nucleotides read TGTGCCAGCAGCCAAGACCCCTCCGGGACAGCTATTTGGCACGAGCAGTACTTC. This codes for CASSQDPSGTAIWHEQYF.

As for this clonotype: Being one base from a much bigger clone, this may be a read error. The final CDR3 position lacks the conserved phenylalanine or tryptophan, pointing to a likely read error. The V call is TRBV2, the J call TRBJ2-5; D remains ambiguous. V was pared by 0 bases and J by 2 bases, with 10 bases between. The CDR3 runs 15 residues. Per the germline V gene, CDR1 is SNHLY and CDR2 is FYNNEI. CDR3 bases: TGTGCCAGCAGTGAAGCGCTTAGGCTACAAGAGACCCAGTACTCC. Translating gives CASSEALRLQETQYS.

The CDR3 sequence is CASSFGTQPQHF. In DNA form, the CDR3 reads TGTGCCAGCAGTTTTGGCACTCAGCCCCAGCATTTT. The chain joins TRBV12-3 or TRBV12-4 to TRBJ1-5; D ambiguous. The length of the CDR3 is 12 residues. Trimming removed 3 bases from V and 6 bases from J, with 6 bases in between.